Following are 25 T cell receptor beta chains from one sample sequenced in a study of shared clonotypes between healthy human individuals. Some clones are missing from TCRdb's copy, which holds only in-frame ones; the method was immunoSEQ multiplex PCR. This sample has about 1.5 million clones, with 95% to 99% found just once. Material: naive CD4+ T cells sorted from blood. Subset noted: CD45RA+ positively selected. These receptors were obtained from a man aged 25-45 years in good health.

The CDR3 sequence: CASSAASGSGELFF. The CDR3 region has the DNA TGTGCCAGCAGTGCTGCCTCTGGGTCCGGGGAGCTGTTTTTT. The rearrangement uses TRBV28 and TRBJ2-2; no firm D call. Trimming shortened V by 5 bases and J by 6 bases, and 13 bases separated the two germline ends. The CDR3 has 14 residues. Germline loops: CDR1 MDHEN, CDR2 SYDVKM.

The sample holds one count of this clone. J is TRBJ2-7 and V is TRBV7-9; tentative D call: TRBD1 (6 bases). The CDR3 extends over 14 amino acids. CDR1 is SEHNR, CDR2 FQNEAQ, per germline (reference sequence). Trimming shortened V by 8 bases and J by 0 bases, and 14 bases separated the two germline ends. Written as DNA, the CDR3 is TGTGCCAGCGATTTAGGGACATACTCCTACGAGCAGTACTTC. Translated, it gives CASDLGTYSYEQYF.

The rearrangement uses TRBV15 and TRBJ2-5; 10 bases line up with TRBD2. Germline V gene sequence: CDR1 LNHNV, CDR2 YYDKDF (reference sequence). The CDR3 sequence is 16 residues long. With 0 bases clipped from V and 7 bases from J, the junction kept 8 bases outside the gene matches. The CDR3 sequence is CATSRDLTASGGTQYF. The CDR3 nucleotides read TGTGCCACCAGCAGAGACCTAACCGCTAGCGGGGGGACCCAGTACTTC.

The chain uses TRBV6-5 and TRBJ2-7; D uncertain. The CDR3 has 13 amino acids. The germline V gene encodes CDR1 MNHEY and CDR2 SVGAGI. Trimming took off 5 bases at V and 1 base at J, with 9 bases between the two ends. The CDR3 sequence: CASSPNLSYEQYF. CDR3 DNA: TGTGCCAGCAGTCCTAACTTATCCTACGAGCAGTACTTC.

Of note for this clone: Other DNA variants within this sample encode the same CDR3. The DNA of the CDR3 is TGTGCCAGCTCACCAGGGATCAATGAAAAACTGTTTTTT. Translated, it gives CASSPGINEKLFF. The chain couples TRBV18 to TRBJ1-4; D not certain. The CDR3 loop spans 13 amino acids. Trimming removed 2 bases at V and 5 bases at J, with 6 bases between. Germline assignment: CDR1 KGHSH and CDR2 LQKENI.

In this sample, this clone turned up a few times. The chain joins TRBV15 to TRBJ1-1, with TRBD1 as a possible D gene (5 bases). Trimming shortened V by 0 bases and J by 4 bases, and 9 bases separated the two germline ends. In germline, CDR1 is LNHNV, CDR2 YYDKDF (reference sequence). The CDR3 extends over 14 amino acids. CDR3 region: CATSRDHGGTEAFF. The CDR3 DNA sequence: TGTGCCACCAGCAGAGATCACGGGGGCACTGAAGCTTTCTTT. Drawing the rest from reference TRBV15 and TRBJ1-1, the complete variable domain is DAMVIQNPRYQVTQFGKPVTLSCSQTLNHNVMYWYQQKSSQAPKLLFHYYDKDFNNEADTPDNFQSRRPNTSFCFLDIRSPGLGDTAMYLCATSRDHGGTEAFFGQGTRLTVV.

This clone was seen a single time. The V and J genes are TRBV30 and TRBJ2-3; no reliable D call. The CDR3 is 15 residues long. The germline gives CDR1 GTSNPN, CDR2 SVGIG (reference sequence). Between the trimmed V and J ends, which lost 8 bases and 1 base, there was a span of 19 bases. CDR3: CAGSALRAGTDTQYF. The CDR3 region has the DNA TGTGCCGGATCGGCTCTTAGGGCGGGCACAGATACGCAGTATTTT.

This CDR3 is CASSPRVQGEVYNEQFF. DNA of the CDR3: TGTGCCAGCTCACCCCGAGTCCAGGGGGAGGTTTACAATGAGCAGTTCTTC. This chain joins TRBV18 and TRBJ2-1, with a tentative D call TRBD1 (7 bases). CDR3 length: 17 amino acids. CDR1 is KGHSH and CDR2 is LQKENI in the germline V gene. V gave up 3 bases and J gave up 4 bases, with 19 bases separating them. The full variable domain, completed using reference TRBV18 and TRBJ2-1, is NAGVMQNPRHLVRRRGQEARLRCSPMKGHSHVYWYRQLPEEGLKFMVYLQKENIIDESGMPKERFSAEFPKEGPSILRIQQVVRGDSAAYFCASSPRVQGEVYNEQFFGPGTRLTVL.

This chain connects TRBV2 to TRBJ2-1; 9 bases align to TRBD2. With V trimmed by 7 bases and J by 1 base, 8 bases remained unmatched. The CDR3 runs to 16 residues. CDR1 and CDR2 from the germline V gene are SNHLY and FYNNEI. The CDR3 bases are TGTGCCAGCAAGAGTAGCGGGAGTAAGTCCTACAATGAGCAGTTCTTC. It codes for CASKSSGSKSYNEQFF.

The chain is built from TRBV5-5 and TRBJ2-3; D unresolved. Looked up from germline, CDR1 is SGHKS and CDR2 is YYEKEE (reference sequence). The ends were cut back, 2 bases at V and 2 bases at J, with 9 bases in the middle. This CDR3 has 14 residues. As DNA, the CDR3 is TGTGCCAGCAGCTTAAACAGTTACACAGATACGCAGTATTTT. This encodes CASSLNSYTDTQYF.

V gene TRBV19 combines with J gene TRBJ1-4; TRBD1 matches 9 bases. The CDR3 length is 16 residues. Germline V CDR1 and CDR2: LNHDA, SQIVND (reference sequence). The trim removed 7 bases at V and 2 bases at J, leaving 8 bases unmatched. Written as DNA, the CDR3 is TGTGCCAGTACCTACAGGGGGCAAGTGACTAATGAAAAACTGTTTTTT. Translating gives CASTYRGQVTNEKLFF.

V and J are TRBV18 and TRBJ2-5; 8 bases map to TRBD2. V lost 1 base and J lost 2; bases outside the gene matches: 6. This CDR3 has 16 amino acids. Germline values: CDR1 KGHSH, CDR2 LQKENI. Here the CDR3 DNA reads TGTGCCAGCTCACCACGCGCAGCGGGAGAGCAAGAGACCCAGTACTTC. The encoded protein is CASSPRAAGEQETQYF.

The rearrangement joins TRBV7-3 to TRBJ1-1; unclear D gene. CDR1 is SGHTA, CDR2 FQGTGA, per germline. The CDR3 extends over 13 amino acids. V dropped 6 bases and J dropped 5 bases, with 13 bases sitting between them. The CDR3 region has the DNA TGTGCCAGCAGTCCCAACCCGGGGACTGAAGCTTTCTTT. It encodes CASSPNPGTEAFF.

This clone was seen only once. The identical CDR3 is also encoded by other nucleotide sequences in the sample. The chain couples TRBV6-6 to TRBJ2-7; no clear D. The CDR3 length is 11 residues. The V end was cut by 6 bases, the J end by 1 base, with 4 bases between. Germline V gene lookup returns CDR1 MNHNY and CDR2 SVGAGI (reference sequence). The CDR3 coding sequence is TGTGCCAGCAGCCCATCCTACGAGCAGTACTTC. Its protein is CASSPSYEQYF.

The V and J genes are TRBV27 and TRBJ2-5; D uncertain. With 5 bases removed from V and 3 bases from J, the gap between germline ends came to 10 bases. The CDR3 has 13 residues. CDR1 is MNHEY, CDR2 SMNVEV, per germline (reference sequence). The CDR3 spells CASSGWNEETQYF. For the CDR3, the DNA is TGTGCCAGCAGTGGGTGGAATGAAGAGACCCAGTACTTC.

The chain is built from TRBV18 and TRBJ1-2, with D maybe TRBD1 (6 bases). From germline, CDR1 is KGHSH and CDR2 LQKENI. The CDR3 is 14 residues long. V dropped 6 bases and J dropped 6 bases, with 17 bases sitting between them. The CDR3 region has the DNA TGTGCCAGCTCCGCTTTAAACAGGGCTGATGGCTACACCTTC. Its protein is CASSALNRADGYTF.

CDR3 region: CASVSGTSYEQYF. The CDR3 DNA reads TGTGCCAGCGTATCCGGGACAAGCTACGAGCAGTACTTC. This sequence joins TRBV6-5 and TRBJ2-7; tentative D call: TRBD1 (6 bases). The germline V gene has CDR1 MNHEY and CDR2 SVGAGI. This CDR3 contains 13 residues. Trimming took off 8 bases at V and 3 bases at J, with 14 bases between the two ends.

The chain couples TRBV7-9 to TRBJ1-1; D is undetermined. CDR3 length equals 13 residues. Trimming left V 3 bases short and J 1 base short, with 6 bases between. Germline CDR1 SEHNR, CDR2 FQNEAQ (reference sequence). CDR3 in amino acids: CASSFDPNTEAFF. The CDR3 DNA sequence: TGTGCCAGCAGCTTCGACCCGAACACTGAAGCTTTCTTT.

The V call is TRBV6-9, the J call TRBJ2-1; D gene unclear. CDR3 length: 17 amino acids. Germline-derived CDR1 and CDR2 are MNHGY and SVAAGI. Trimming left V 4 bases short and J 4 bases short, with 20 bases between. The CDR3 DNA is TGTGCCAGCAGTTCCACTTCACCAAGCGAATCTTACAATGAGCAGTTCTTC. It encodes CASSSTSPSESYNEQFF.

This chain joins TRBV28 and TRBJ1-2; D might be TRBD1 (5 bases). This CDR3 spans 15 amino acids. The germline V gene has CDR1 MDHEN and CDR2 SYDVKM. V was cut by 3 bases and J by 3 bases, with 14 bases left in between. The DNA of the CDR3 is TGTGCCAGCAGTTTTCCAGGGAGGCAGCACTATGGCTACACCTTC. Translated: CASSFPGRQHYGYTF.

This chain links TRBV12-5 with TRBJ2-7; D ambiguous. CDR1 is LGHNT, CDR2 FRNRAP, per germline. V gave up 7 bases and J gave up 3 bases, with 10 bases separating them. This CDR3 is built from 12 residues. CDR3 sequence: CASASLDYEQYF. The CDR3 bases are TGTGCTAGTGCTTCCCTAGACTACGAGCAGTACTTC.

The chain carries TRBV27 and TRBJ1-2; possible D gene TRBD1, 6 bases. The CDR3 is 12 amino acids. From germline, CDR1 is MNHEY and CDR2 SMNVEV (reference sequence). Trimming cost V 3 bases and J 8 bases, with 10 bases left between them. The CDR3 region is CASSFQGQGYTF. The CDR3 DNA follows: TGTGCCAGCAGTTTCCAGGGGCAAGGCTACACCTTC.

The rearrangement links TRBV7-2 to TRBJ1-1, with D possibly being TRBD1 (6 bases). With 5 bases removed from V and 4 bases from J, the gap between germline ends came to 14 bases. The CDR3 runs to 14 residues. The germline gives CDR1 SGHTA, CDR2 FQGNSA. The CDR3 coding sequence is TGTGCCAGCAGCAAACAGGGCCTTGGCACTGAAGCTTTCTTT. Its protein is CASSKQGLGTEAFF.

The genes are TRBV4-2 and TRBJ2-3; maybe TRBD2 (6 bases). CDR1 is LGHNA and CDR2 is YNFKEQ in the germline V gene. CDR3 size: 16 residues. Trimming cost V 1 base and J 1 base, with 12 bases left between them. CDR3 sequence: CASSQAPGRGTDTQYF. CDR3 nucleotides: TGTGCCAGCAGCCAAGCGCCCGGGAGAGGCACAGATACGCAGTATTTT.

The chain couples TRBV7-7 to TRBJ2-2, with D possibly being TRBD1 (6 bases). Germline CDR1 reads SSHAT; CDR2 reads FNYEAQ (reference sequence). The V end was cut by 5 bases, the J end by 8 bases, with 12 bases between. The CDR3 length is 13 residues. The CDR3 region has the DNA TGTGCCAGCAGCCTACAGGGATCTGGGGAGCTGTTTTTT. Protein: CASSLQGSGELFF.